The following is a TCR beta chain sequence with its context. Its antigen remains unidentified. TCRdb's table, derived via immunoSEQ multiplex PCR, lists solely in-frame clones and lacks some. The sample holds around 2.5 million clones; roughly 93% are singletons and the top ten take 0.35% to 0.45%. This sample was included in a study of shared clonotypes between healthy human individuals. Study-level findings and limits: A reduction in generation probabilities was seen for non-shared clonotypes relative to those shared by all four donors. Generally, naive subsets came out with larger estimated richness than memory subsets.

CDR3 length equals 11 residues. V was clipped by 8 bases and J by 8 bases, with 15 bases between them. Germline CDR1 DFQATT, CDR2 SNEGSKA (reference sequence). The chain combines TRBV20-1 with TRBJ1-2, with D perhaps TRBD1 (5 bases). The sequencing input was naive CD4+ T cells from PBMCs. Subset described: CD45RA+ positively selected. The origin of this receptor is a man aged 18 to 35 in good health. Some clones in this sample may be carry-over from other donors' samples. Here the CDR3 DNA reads TGCAGTTTGGGGGGGATGGACGGCTACACCTTC. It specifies CSLGGMDGYTF.